This TCR beta chain came from a study of blood T cells in healthy people across ages. Across the study: The capture of about one barcoded beta molecule per two T cells was achieved by template switching.

Every donor provided approximately 9.2 milliliters of peripheral blood. This clonotype was observed a handful of times. Its antigen is undetermined. The study, taken as a whole, reports: A strong correlation was found between TCR beta diversity and the percentage of naive T cells. Diversity figures derived from one million T cells were judged to underestimate the true value.

Germline CDR1 reads DFQATT; CDR2 reads SNEGSKA (reference sequence). The ends lost 6 bases at V and 1 base at J; junction bases unmatched: 3. The CDR3 consists of 13 residues. A sample-barcoded 5' primer and a J-beta primer mix were used in a second PCR of about 6 to 11 cycles. TCRdb passed the 5' RACE reads through MiXCR, listing each CDR3 protein once. The table includes 1,800,000 or so distinct CDR3 sequences, about 39% detected once. The TCR originated in a human donor in good health. The chain has TRBV20-1 and TRBJ2-3, with 8 bases that match TRBD1. Sequencing used blood. The CDR3 reads CSAPDRGTDTQYF. The CDR3 nucleotides are TGCAGTGCCCCGGACAGGGGCACAGATACGCAGTATTTT.